Listed below are T cell receptor beta chains from one sample, sequenced in a study of T cell responses to AZD1222 COVID-19 vaccine. Method: immunoSEQ multiplex PCR; TCRdb's copy keeps in-frame clones and lacks some. The table lists 150,000 or so clones, about nine tenths of them singletons. Sequenced here: peripheral blood, sampled on day 0 of MenACWY control vaccination. Receptors were obtained from an adult in good health. Each CDR3 is given with its conserved first and last residue. D genes are given only for firm matches. Clone size is given for some rows only: seen once, a few or many times, or a class if the clone is expanded.

12,NA,TRBV11-2,NA,TRBJ1-4,TGTGCCAGCAGCTCGGTTGGAGAAAAACTGTTTTTT,CASSSVGEKLFF
17,NA,TRBV19,NA,TRBJ1-1,TGTGCCAGTAGTATGTCATGGCAAGAGACAATGAACACTGAAGCTTTCTTT,CASSMSWQETMNTEAFF
16,NA,TRBV28,NA,TRBJ1-2,TGTGCCAGCAGTTTCACCACGTGGAGGGGCGGCTATGGCTACACCTTC,CASSFTTWRGGYGYTF
12,NA,TRBV3-1/TRBV3-2,NA,TRBJ2-1,TGTGCCAGCAGCCAGTGGGGTTATGAGCAGTTCTTC,CASSQWGYEQFF
17,NA,TRBV4-1,few,TRBJ2-1,TGCGCCAGCAGCCTGTATTTCTACGGGCCCCCGGGTCGTGAGCAGTTCTTC,CASSLYFYGPPGREQFF
12,NA,TRBV13,few,TRBJ2-2,TGTGCCAGCAGGCTAGTAGCCGGGGAGCTGTTTTTT,CASRLVAGELFF
14,NA,TRBV28,NA,TRBJ2-1,TGTGCCAGCTTCGGGACAACCAACTACAATGAGCAGTTCTTC,CASFGTTNYNEQFF
12,NA,TRBV11-2,NA,TRBJ2-1,TGTGCCAGCAGCCTCCTAGGTCATGAGCAGTTCTTC,CASSLLGHEQFF
16,NA,TRBV28,NA,TRBJ1-1,TGTGCCAGCAGTTTCTACGGACGAAGGATGAACACTGAAGCTTTCTTT,CASSFYGRRMNTEAFF
14,TRBD1,TRBV5-4,NA,TRBJ2-7,TGTGCCAGCAGCCCTAGACAGGGAGAGGACGAGCAGTACTTC,CASSPRQGEDEQYF
15,NA,TRBV9,NA,TRBJ2-1,TGTGCCAGCAGCGTAGGGACAGGGAGGGACAATGAGCAGTTCTTC,CASSVGTGRDNEQFF
13,NA,TRBV7-9,NA,TRBJ1-2,TGTGCCAGCAGCTTCATCGACCTGGGGGGCTACACCTTC,CASSFIDLGGYTF
14,NA,TRBV7-9,NA,TRBJ2-1,TGTGCCAGCAGCAAGTTACTAGAGAGCTATGAGCAGTTCTTC,CASSKLLESYEQFF
15,NA,TRBV9,once,TRBJ2-7,TGTGCCAGCAGCGTAGCGGCCCACGCCTCCTACGAGCAGTACTTC,CASSVAAHASYEQYF
15,NA,TRBV10-3,NA,TRBJ2-5,TGTGCCATCACCGGAGGTATGGAGGGAAAAGAGACCCAGTACTTC,CAITGGMEGKETQYF
12,NA,TRBV29-1,NA,TRBJ2-5,TGCAGCGCCGCCGGTAGGGGTGAGACCCAGTACTTC,CSAAGRGETQYF
15,NA,TRBV11-2,NA,TRBJ1-2,TGTGCCAGCAGCTCCCCCGCCGGGAATAACTATGGCTACACCTTC,CASSSPAGNNYGYTF
15,NA,TRBV15,NA,TRBJ1-4,TGTGCCACCAGCAGAGGGGCAGGGGACAATGAAAAACTGTTTTTT,CATSRGAGDNEKLFF
12,NA,TRBV28,NA,TRBJ1-2,TGTGCCAGCAGTGCGGATCCCTATGGCTACACCTTC,CASSADPYGYTF
13,NA,TRBV12-3/TRBV12-4,once,TRBJ2-7,TGTGCCAGCAGCCTGCGGGGAGCAGTCGAGCAGTACTTC,CASSLRGAVEQYF
15,NA,TRBV5-1,NA,TRBJ1-6,TGCGCCAGCAGCTCGCGGACGGATGCGGATTCACCCCTCCACTTT,CASSSRTDADSPLHF
13,NA,TRBV7-8,many,TRBJ1-5,TGTGCCAGCACCCAAGGGGGCAATCAGCCCCAGCATTTT,CASTQGGNQPQHF
17,NA,TRBV28,NA,TRBJ1-3,TGTGCCAGCAGTTCCCCAGGAGGACTACGCTCTGGAAACACCATATATTTT,CASSSPGGLRSGNTIYF
15,TRBD2,TRBV5-1,NA,TRBJ2-5,TGCGCCAGCAGCTTGGCGGGGGGTCGGCAAGAGACCCAGTACTTC,CASSLAGGRQETQYF
14,TRBD1,TRBV24-1,NA,TRBJ1-1,TGTGCCACCAGTGATTCAGGGGGGAACACTGAAGCTTTCTTT,CATSDSGGNTEAFF
16,TRBD1,TRBV15,NA,TRBJ2-7,TGTGCCACCAGCTCCACGGAAGCAGGGGGTCGGCACGAGCAGTACTTC,CATSSTEAGGRHEQYF
18,NA,TRBV2,once,TRBJ2-7,TGTGCCAGCAGTATAAGGCCCCCCCTTCCTTTCAACAATTACGAGCAGTACTTC,CASSIRPPLPFNNYEQYF
16,NA,TRBV27,NA,TRBJ2-5,TGTGCCAGCAGTTTATCGAGGGGGGGATACCAAGAGACCCAGTACTTC,CASSLSRGGYQETQYF
13,NA,TRBV6-5,NA,TRBJ2-7,TGTGCCAGCAGGGCGGGGGCCTCCTACGAGCAGTACTTC,CASRAGASYEQYF
16,NA,TRBV28,NA,TRBJ2-7,TGTGCCAGCAGCTCCAGTTCCCGGGGTCGACCCTACGAGCAGTACTTC,CASSSSSRGRPYEQYF
13,NA,TRBV7-2,once,TRBJ1-1,TGTGCCAGCAGCTTACGGGGGAACACTGAAGCTTTCTTT,CASSLRGNTEAFF
14,NA,TRBV7-8,NA,TRBJ2-2,TGTGCCAGCAGCTTAGAGCTGAGCACCGGGGAGCTGTTTTTT,CASSLELSTGELFF
13,NA,TRBV7-2,NA,TRBJ1-1,TGTGCCAGCAGCTTAGGTGGCACCCCTTTTGCTTTCTTT,CASSLGGTPFAFF
15,TRBD2,TRBV7-3,NA,TRBJ2-3,TGTGCCAGCAGCTCCCCGAGCGGGGGAGCCGGGGGGCAGTATTTT,CASSSPSGGAGGQYF
16,TRBD2,TRBV9,NA,TRBJ2-1,TGTGCCAGCAGCGCTTGGACTAGCGGGAGAGGGAATGAGCAGTTCTTC,CASSAWTSGRGNEQFF
15,TRBD2,TRBV5-1,NA,TRBJ2-3,TGCGCCAGCAGCACTCTAGCGGGGGATTGGGCTACGCAGTATTTT,CASSTLAGDWATQYF
16,NA,TRBV11-2,NA,TRBJ2-7,TGTGCCAGCAGCCCCCAACCCCACGGGGCCTACTACGAGCAGTACTTC,CASSPQPHGAYYEQYF
14,TRBD2,TRBV19,few,TRBJ2-1,TGTGCCAGTAGTACGGGGGGCTCCTACAATGAGCAGTTCTTC,CASSTGGSYNEQFF
15,NA,TRBV7-7,NA,TRBJ1-5,TGTGCCAGCAGTCACTCGTTCTACACTCATCAGCCCCAGCATTTT,CASSHSFYTHQPQHF
12,NA,TRBV12-3/TRBV12-4,NA,TRBJ2-7,TGTGCCAGCAGTTTGATGGGCGGCGAGCAGTACTTC,CASSLMGGEQYF